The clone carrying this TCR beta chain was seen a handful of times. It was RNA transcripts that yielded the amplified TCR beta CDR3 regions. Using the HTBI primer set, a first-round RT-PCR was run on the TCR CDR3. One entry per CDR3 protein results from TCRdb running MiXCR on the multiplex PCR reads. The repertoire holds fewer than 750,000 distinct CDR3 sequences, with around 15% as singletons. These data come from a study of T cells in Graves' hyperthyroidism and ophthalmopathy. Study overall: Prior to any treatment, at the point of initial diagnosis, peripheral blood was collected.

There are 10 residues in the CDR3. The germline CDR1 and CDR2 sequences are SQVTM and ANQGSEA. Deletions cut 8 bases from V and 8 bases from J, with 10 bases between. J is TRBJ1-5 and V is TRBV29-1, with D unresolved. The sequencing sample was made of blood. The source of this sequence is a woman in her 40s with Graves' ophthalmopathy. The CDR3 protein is CSPQGKPQHF. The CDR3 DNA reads TGCAGCCCCCAAGGGAAGCCCCAGCATTTT.